This paragraph reports one T cell receptor (beta chain). The source of the sample is a study of blood T cell repertoires in COVID-19. About the research overall: Acute and convalescent COVID-19 samples came from the United States, Italy and Spain. PBMCs, B-cell-depleted T cells, or T cells were the source of the cDNA or gDNA that made up the material.

Authors' analysis steps: Scientists estimated how many nucleated cells there were by amplifying reference gene primers. The repertoire was sequenced with immunoSEQ multiplex PCR; TCRdb's copy has only in-frame clones and lacks some. D and trimming come from the DNA, and the V and J calls and clone size come from that table. Of 150,000 or so clones listed, approximately 75% were seen once; the top ten hold about a tenth. Germline-derived CDR1 and CDR2 are KGHDR and SFDVKD. Germline trimming cut 5 bases from V and 5 bases from J; bases unmatched to any gene: 10. CDR3 length equals 16 residues. Sequencing was performed on peripheral blood. This clonotype originated in a human donor in a cohort sampled during active COVID-19. V is TRBV24-1 and J is TRBJ2-3; 9 bases align to TRBD2. Here the CDR3 reads CATSGVSGSERDTQYF. CDR3 DNA sequence: TGTGCCACCAGTGGAGTTAGCGGGAGTGAAAGAGATACGCAGTATTTT.